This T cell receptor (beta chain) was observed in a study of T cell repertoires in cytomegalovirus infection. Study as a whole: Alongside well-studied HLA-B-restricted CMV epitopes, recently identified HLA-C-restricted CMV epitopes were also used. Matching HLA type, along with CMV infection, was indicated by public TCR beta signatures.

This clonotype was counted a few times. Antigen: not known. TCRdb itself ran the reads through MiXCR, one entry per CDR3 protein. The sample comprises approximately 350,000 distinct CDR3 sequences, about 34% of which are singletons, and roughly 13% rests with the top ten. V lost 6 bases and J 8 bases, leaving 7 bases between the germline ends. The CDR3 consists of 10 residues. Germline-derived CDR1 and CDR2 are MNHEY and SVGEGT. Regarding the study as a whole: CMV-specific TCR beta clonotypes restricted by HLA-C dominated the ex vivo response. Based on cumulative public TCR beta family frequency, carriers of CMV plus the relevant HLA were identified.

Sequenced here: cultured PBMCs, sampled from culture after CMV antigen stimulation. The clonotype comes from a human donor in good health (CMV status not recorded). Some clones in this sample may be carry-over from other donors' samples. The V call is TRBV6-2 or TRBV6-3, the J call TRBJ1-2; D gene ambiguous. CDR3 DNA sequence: TGTGCCAGCAGAGATAACGGCTACACCTTC. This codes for CASRDNGYTF.